One and the same sample provided the 31 T cell receptor beta chains below, sequenced in a study of cytomegalovirus exposure and HLA in healthy donors. Vbeta (60) and Jbeta (13) primers were used in the PCR. Produced via immunoSEQ multiplex PCR; TCRdb's table is partial and in-frame only. The data contain some 150,000 clones, roughly 8.8% of them singletons. The specimen was PBMCs. The receptor source for this set is a woman aged 40-49 years in good health and CMV-seropositive.

This clone was picked up a small number of times. The chain joins TRBV4-3 to TRBJ2-5, with 7 bases that match TRBD2. V dropped 1 base and J dropped 1; count of bases not matched to a gene: 12. The germline V gene encodes CDR1 LGHNA and CDR2 YSLEER. CDR3 size: 18 residues. Here the CDR3 DNA reads TGCGCCAGCAGCCAAGTGGGGCGGGGAGGGCCCCTCCAAGAGACCCAGTACTTC. Translated, it gives CASSQVGRGGPLQETQYF.

Turning to this clone: Other DNA sequences within the sample encode an identical CDR3. The chain uses TRBV5-1 and TRBJ2-1, with 11 bases identical to TRBD2. CDR1 and CDR2 from the germline V gene are SGHRS and YFSETQ. The CDR3 contains 15 residues. The ends lost 4 bases at V and 3 bases at J; junction bases unmatched: 3. Here the CDR3 reads CASSPGTSGYNEQFF. In DNA form, the CDR3 reads TGCGCCAGCAGCCCTGGGACTAGCGGCTACAATGAGCAGTTCTTC.

The chain is built from TRBV4-2 and TRBJ2-2; TRBD1 aligns across 7 bases. J was trimmed by 2 bases and V by 4 bases; bases with no gene match: 4. The CDR3 spans 15 residues. The V gene's germline CDR1 is LGHNA and CDR2 YNFKEQ. Here the CDR3 DNA reads TGTGCCAGCAGCCCCGGGACAGTAAACACCGGGGAGCTGTTTTTT. Translation gives CASSPGTVNTGELFF.

The chain has TRBV2 and TRBJ2-6, with no clear D. Germline values: CDR1 SNHLY, CDR2 FYNNEI. Trimming took 4 bases from V and 1 from J, leaving 5 bases between them. This CDR3 region has 14 residues. Here the CDR3 reads CASSARSGANVLTF. CDR3 DNA sequence: TGTGCCAGCAGTGCTAGATCTGGGGCCAACGTCCTGACTTTC.

This clone was detected only a few times. The genes are TRBV7-8 and TRBJ1-1, with TRBD1 matching 9 bases. CDR3 length equals 13 residues. V lost 5 bases to trimming and J lost 7 bases; unmatched junction nucleotides: 5. Germline V gene sequence: CDR1 SGHVS, CDR2 FQNEAQ. CDR3 sequence reads: CASSKRDRDEAFF. CDR3 DNA: TGTGCCAGCAGCAAACGGGACAGGGATGAAGCTTTCTTT. Combining the CDR3 with reference TRBV7-8 and TRBJ1-1 gives the whole variable domain GAGVSQSPRYKVAKRGQDVALRCDPISGHVSLFWYQQALGQGPEFLTYFQNEAQLDKSGLPSDRFFAERPEGSVSTLKIQRTQQEDSAVYLCASSKRDRDEAFFGQGTRLTVV.

The CDR3 sequence is CASSYSTGTGDQPQHF. For the CDR3, the DNA is TGTGCCAGCAGTTACTCCACTGGGACAGGGGATCAGCCCCAGCATTTT. V usage is TRBV6-6 and J usage is TRBJ1-5; 10 nucleotides match TRBD1. V lost 0 bases to trimming and J lost 5 bases; unmatched junction nucleotides: 4. CDR3 length equals 16 residues. The V gene's germline CDR1 is MNHNY and CDR2 SVGAGI (reference sequence).

This clone has only a few counts. The chain recombines TRBV5-4 with TRBJ2-1; maybe TRBD2 (7 bases). The CDR3 is made up of 17 amino acids. V dropped 1 base and J dropped 7 bases, with 21 bases sitting between them. Germline loops: CDR1 SGHNT, CDR2 YYREEE (reference sequence). CDR3 in amino acids: CASSLPSSGGGGNEQFF. Written as DNA, the CDR3 is TGTGCCAGCAGCTTGCCCAGCTCGGGGGGAGGGGGGAATGAGCAGTTCTTC.

The J gene is TRBJ1-2, the V gene TRBV7-2, with D possibly matching TRBD1 (6 bases). Per the germline V gene, CDR1 is SGHTA and CDR2 is FQGNSA. This CDR3 spans 14 amino acids. Trimming took off 5 bases at V and 3 bases at J, with 13 bases between the two ends. The CDR3 DNA sequence: TGTGCCAGCAGCGGACAAGGGGGGGACTATGGCTACACCTTC. Protein: CASSGQGGDYGYTF.

Only a few counts were recorded for this clone. The chain carries TRBV19 and TRBJ1-1; D remains unclear. The germline CDR1 and CDR2 sequences are LNHDA and SQIVND (reference sequence). The CDR3 totals 15 residues. The V end lost 1 base, the J end lost 0 bases, and 9 bases lay between the germline ends. The CDR3 spells CASSIGGVMNTEAFF. The CDR3 DNA sequence: TGTGCCAGTAGTATAGGGGGAGTCATGAACACTGAAGCTTTCTTT.

A few counts support this clone. The DNA of the CDR3 is TGTGCCATCCGACCCCGGGAAGGTTCCTCCTACGAGCAGTACTTC. It specifies CAIRPREGSSYEQYF. This sequence joins TRBV10-3 and TRBJ2-7, with D perhaps matching TRBD2 (5 bases). The CDR3 spans 15 residues. V lost 8 bases, J lost 0 bases, and 17 bases lay in between. Germline CDR1 reads ENHRY; CDR2 reads SYGVKD.

Here the CDR3 reads CASSVGQGGVEQFF. CDR3 sequence (DNA): TGTGCCAGCAGCGTAGGACAGGGGGGTGTTGAGCAGTTCTTC. The chain uses TRBV9 and TRBJ2-1, with 9 bases aligning to TRBD1. CDR3 size: 14 residues. CDR1 and CDR2 from the germline V gene are SGDLS and YYNGEE. V was pared by 0 bases and J by 9 bases, with 4 bases of the junction left unmatched.

CDR3 DNA: TGCGCCAGCAGCAAGCAGAGGAGCTCCTACAATGAGCAGTTCTTC. Its translation is CASSKQRSSYNEQFF. The rearrangement joins TRBV4-3 to TRBJ2-1, with no clear D. Between the trimmed V and J ends, which lost 5 bases and 0 bases, there was a span of 11 bases. The CDR3 contains 15 residues. CDR1 and CDR2 (germline): LGHNA, YSLEER.

A few counts support this clone. The gene calls are TRBV6-1 and TRBJ1-2, with a weak D call TRBD1 (5 bases). CDR1 is MNHNS and CDR2 is SASEGT in the germline V gene. Trimming took off 6 bases at V and 0 bases at J, with 14 bases between the two ends. This CDR3 is built from 15 residues. CDR3 loop: CASSPSGIPNYGYTF. The CDR3 DNA reads as TGTGCCAGCAGCCCCTCAGGGATCCCTAACTATGGCTACACCTTC.

The V and J genes are TRBV20-1 and TRBJ1-2; no reliable D call. The CDR3 length is 11 residues. V lost 3 bases and J 8 bases, leaving 10 bases between the germline ends. Germline lookup yields CDR1 DFQATT and CDR2 SNEGSKA (reference sequence). CDR3 in DNA: TGCAGTGCTAGGGTACGGTCGGGCTACACCTTC. Amino acid sequence: CSARVRSGYTF.

This chain connects TRBV5-1 to TRBJ1-1; 7 nucleotides line up with TRBD1. There are 14 residues in the CDR3. Per germline, CDR1 SGHRS and CDR2 YFSETQ. V lost 4 bases and J lost 5; bases outside the gene matches: 8. CDR3 nucleotides: TGCGCCAGCAGCGCTGACAGGGAAGAGACTGAAGCTTTCTTT. It codes for CASSADREETEAFF.

This clone was seen more than once but under ten times. The rearrangement links TRBV6-1 to TRBJ1-5, with a possible D match to TRBD1 (5 bases). The V end was cut by 2 bases, the J end by 3 bases, with 20 bases between. The CDR3 is 18 residues long. The germline CDR1 and CDR2 sequences are MNHNS and SASEGT. CDR3 residues: CASSELRDFPANNQPQHF. CDR3 nucleotide sequence: TGTGCCAGCAGTGAACTCCGGGACTTCCCAGCCAACAATCAGCCCCAGCATTTT.

This clone turned up a few times. CDR3 in amino acids: CASSYSMGTGQETQYF. CDR3 DNA sequence: TGTGCCAGCAGTTACTCGATGGGGACAGGGCAAGAGACCCAGTACTTC. The genes are TRBV6-5 and TRBJ2-5; 9 nucleotides line up with TRBD1. Trimming cost V 0 bases and J 2 bases; bases outside gene matches: 4. Germline CDR1 is MNHEY and CDR2 is SVGAGI. CDR3 length: 16 residues.

This clone showed up just a few times. The genes are TRBV7-9 and TRBJ2-2, with D maybe TRBD1 (5 bases). The CDR3 totals 14 residues. CDR1 is SEHNR, CDR2 FQNEAQ, per germline (reference sequence). Trimming shortened V by 5 bases and J by 3 bases, and 10 bases separated the two germline ends. The DNA of the CDR3 is TGTGCCAGCAGCCCCAGACAGTACACCGGGGAGCTGTTTTTT. Translating gives CASSPRQYTGELFF.

About this clone itself: The junction does not match germline at one end; this may be a read error. This sample includes further DNA sequences coding for the same CDR3. The V call is TRBV6-1, the J call TRBJ2-6, with 7 bases fitting TRBD1. Germline lookup yields CDR1 MNHNS and CDR2 SASEGT. This CDR3 has 16 residues. The DNA of the CDR3 is TGTGCCAGCAGTGAATTCCCCGGGACAGAGGCCAACGTCCTGACCTTC. Its protein is CASSEFPGTEANVLTF.

The rearrangement uses TRBV2 and TRBJ1-1, with D unresolved. The CDR3 loop spans 12 amino acids. V was trimmed by 5 bases and J by 12 bases, leaving 16 bases between them. Germline values: CDR1 SNHLY, CDR2 FYNNEI. The CDR3 loop reads CASSSPPERTFF. The DNA of the CDR3 is TGTGCCAGCAGTTCCCCCCCAGAGAGGACTTTCTTT.

This clone turned up a few times. The chain has TRBV2 and TRBJ1-1; D possibly corresponds to TRBD1 (5 bases). The CDR3 covers 12 residues. V was pared by 6 bases and J by 7 bases, with 12 bases between. Germline assignment: CDR1 SNHLY and CDR2 FYNNEI. The CDR3 reads CASRGDRGEAFF. CDR3 sequence (DNA): TGTGCCAGCAGAGGAGACAGAGGTGAAGCTTTCTTT. Filled out from reference TRBV2 and TRBJ1-1, the complete variable domain reads EPEVTQTPSHQVTQMGQEVILRCVPISNHLYFYWYRQILGQKVEFLVSFYNNEISEKSEIFDDQFSVERPDGSNFTLKIRSTKLEDSAMYFCASRGDRGEAFFGQGTRLTVV.

This clone was counted between two and nine times. The J gene is TRBJ2-7, the V gene TRBV27; perhaps TRBD2 as D (6 bases). V shed 2 bases and J shed 1 base, with 12 bases lying between them. CDR1 MNHEY and CDR2 SMNVEV come from the germline V gene (reference sequence). The CDR3 sequence is 15 residues long. The CDR3: CASSLEYGRSYEQYF. In DNA, the CDR3 is TGTGCCAGCAGTTTAGAGTACGGGAGATCCTACGAGCAGTACTTC.

The chain couples TRBV18 to TRBJ1-6; TRBD1 matches 10 bases. The CDR3 runs 14 residues. V trimming: 3 bases; J trimming: 7 bases; junction bases outside the gene matches: 0. CDR1 is KGHSH and CDR2 is LQKENI in the germline V gene. In DNA form, the CDR3 reads TGTGCCAGCTCACCGGGACAGGGGAATTCACCCCTCCACTTT. Translating it yields CASSPGQGNSPLHF. The full variable domain, completed using reference TRBV18 and TRBJ1-6, is NAGVMQNPRHLVRRRGQEARLRCSPMKGHSHVYWYRQLPEEGLKFMVYLQKENIIDESGMPKERFSAEFPKEGPSILRIQQVVRGDSAAYFCASSPGQGNSPLHFGNGTRLTVT.

This clone was picked up a small number of times. The chain combines TRBV10-3 with TRBJ1-2; TRBD1 matches at 8 bases. This CDR3 has 12 residues. Germline V lookup: CDR1 ENHRY, CDR2 SYGVKD. V gave up 4 bases and J gave up 8 bases; unmatched junction bases: 3. CDR3 amino acids: CAISATGEGYTF. CDR3 sequence (DNA): TGTGCCATCAGTGCGACAGGGGAGGGCTACACCTTC.

This chain uses TRBV20-1 with TRBJ1-3, with D maybe TRBD1 (5 bases). The V and J ends lost 5 bases and 14 bases respectively, with 16 bases between them. There are 11 residues in the CDR3. Germline V gene sequence: CDR1 DFQATT, CDR2 SNEGSKA (reference sequence). The CDR3 spells CSAARGGVVYF. CDR3 DNA sequence: TGCAGTGCTGCAAGGGGAGGTGTCGTATATTTT.

The chain is built from TRBV6-6 and TRBJ2-4; TRBD2 matches at 8 bases. This CDR3 region has 14 residues. Germline V gene sequence: CDR1 MNHNY, CDR2 SVGAGI (reference sequence). V lost 5 bases, J lost 8 bases, and 8 bases stayed unmatched. The DNA of the CDR3 is TGTGCCAGCAGTCCTTCGGGACTAGTAGACATTCAGTACTTC. Amino acids: CASSPSGLVDIQYF.

This clone showed up just a few times. The junction and the germline gene differ at one end; a read error may be behind it. The DNA of the CDR3 is TGTGCCAGCAGACGTAGCGACTGGGCCCGGATGGCCTTC. Protein: CASRRSDWARMAF. The rearrangement uses TRBV7-2 and TRBJ1-2; D gene unclear. The CDR3 is made up of 13 amino acids. Looked up from germline, CDR1 is SGHTA and CDR2 is FQGNSA.

This chain joins TRBV6-1 and TRBJ1-1, with 9 bases identical to TRBD1. Germline V lookup: CDR1 MNHNS, CDR2 SASEGT. The ends lost 5 bases at V and 4 bases at J; junction bases unmatched: 2. The CDR3 runs to 13 residues. The CDR3 region has the DNA TGTGCCAGCAGTCCACAGGGGGCCACTGAAGCTTTCTTT. It codes for CASSPQGATEAFF.

This clone was picked up one time. Its ends do not fully match the called genes, so a read error is possible. Additional DNA sequences in this sample encode the identical CDR3. The chain links TRBV6-5 to TRBJ1-5, with D perhaps matching TRBD1 (5 bases). The germline V gene has CDR1 MNHEY and CDR2 SVGAGI. CDR3 length: 12 residues. The CDR3, as DNA: TGTGCAAGCAAAACAGGTAGTCAGCCCCAGCATTTT. Its protein product is CASKTGSQPQHF.

The chain is built from TRBV5-1 and TRBJ1-6, with 7 bases lining up with TRBD1. The CDR3 has 15 amino acids. Germline V CDR1 and CDR2: SGHRS, YFSETQ. The V and J ends lost 3 bases and 8 bases, in that order; junction bases with no gene match: 8. CDR3 DNA: TGCGCCAGCAGCTGGAGAGGACAGGTGGATTCACCCCTCCACTTT. It codes for CASSWRGQVDSPLHF.

The chain employs TRBV2 and TRBJ2-5; 7 bases are shared with TRBD1. The DNA end is more similar to TRBJ2-7, so the J call may be wrong. Germline-derived CDR1 and CDR2 are SNHLY and FYNNEI. This CDR3 spans 14 amino acids. The CDR3 nucleotides are TGTGCCAGCAGTGAAGTGGGGACAGTCTACGAGCAGTACTTC. This sequence encodes CASSEVGTVYEQYF.